This T cell receptor (beta chain) was sequenced in a study of tumor and adjacent non-tumor tissue in lung cancer. Study-level information: Stage I to III disease affected roughly ten men and roughly 5 women aged about 31 to 80.

No cell sorting was done before RNA was extracted from the tissue. More than 3 cm separated this lung sample from the edge of the tumor. A modified ARM-PCR protocol with three rounds of nested PCR amplified TCRbeta. One entry per CDR3 protein, called by TCRdb with MiXCR from the multiplex PCR reads. The sample includes about 80,000 distinct CDR3 sequences, approximately 80% of them seen just once. This clonotype was seen many times. The ends were cut back, 3 bases at V and 8 bases at J, with 13 bases in the middle. The CDR3 is 13 amino acids. The germline CDR1 and CDR2 sequences are MDHEN and SYDVKM. The TCR sequence derives from a man aged 55 to 69 with non-small cell lung cancer. V and J are TRBV28 and TRBJ1-1, with TRBD1 as a possible D gene (5 bases). The material sequenced was distant non-tumor lung tissue. The chain's CDR3 is CASSFQVRGEAFF. CDR3 in DNA: TGTGCCAGCAGTTTTCAGGTGCGGGGGGAAGCTTTCTTT.